This passage covers 8 T cell receptor beta chains from one sample sequenced in a study of blood T cell repertoires in COVID-19. Data came from immunoSEQ multiplex PCR; TCRdb stores just in-frame clones and leaves some out. This table holds about 160,000 clones, approximately 86% found once. The specimen sequenced was peripheral blood. The receptors here all came from a woman of 80 years or more with active or convalescent COVID-19.

The V and J genes are TRBV5-4 and TRBJ2-2, with TRBD2 matching 12 bases. V trimming: 0 bases; J trimming: 2 bases; junction bases outside the gene matches: 8. CDR3 length: 19 residues. The V gene's germline CDR1 is SGHNT and CDR2 YYREEE (reference sequence). The CDR3 region has the DNA TGTGCCAGCAGCTTGGGCCTACTAGCGGGAGGCCTAAACACCGGGGAGCTGTTTTTT. Its protein is CASSLGLLAGGLNTGELFF.

The chain uses TRBV27 and TRBJ2-3; no clear D gene. The CDR3 consists of 17 residues. Germline-derived CDR1 and CDR2 are MNHEY and SMNVEV (reference sequence). Trimming took off 7 bases at V and 2 bases at J, with 22 bases between the two ends. The CDR3 DNA sequence: TGTGCCAGCACTACTAAACTTACCGGAAACTACACAGATACGCAGTATTTT. It encodes CASTTKLTGNYTDTQYF.

The chain joins TRBV9 to TRBJ1-4; no firm D call. The germline V gene encodes CDR1 SGDLS and CDR2 YYNGEE. The CDR3 extends over 16 amino acids. Between the trimmed V and J ends, which lost 2 bases and 7 bases, there was a span of 18 bases. The CDR3 loop reads CASSVLPGEVFEKLFF. CDR3 nucleotide sequence: TGTGCCAGCAGCGTCCTACCGGGAGAGGTTTTTGAAAAACTGTTTTTT.

The rearrangement links TRBV3-1 (or the pseudogene TRBV3-2) to TRBJ2-3, with 11 bases aligning to TRBD2. Germline V lookup: CDR1 LGHDT, CDR2 YNNKEL (reference sequence). With 0 bases clipped from V and 4 bases from J, the junction kept 12 bases outside the gene matches. There are 19 residues in the CDR3. As DNA, the CDR3 is TGTGCCAGCAGCCAAGATAAGACGGCTAGCGGGAGGTGGGCAGATACGCAGTATTTT. Protein: CASSQDKTASGRWADTQYF.

The chain is built from TRBV6-6 and TRBJ2-7, with 10 bases identical to TRBD1. This CDR3 has 14 residues. Germline V gene lookup returns CDR1 MNHNY and CDR2 SVGAGI (reference sequence). The V gene end was trimmed by 6 bases and the J gene end by 7 bases; junction bases not matched to a gene: 9. CDR3 sequence (DNA): TGTGCCAGCAGCCCTCGGGACAGGGGCGAGGAGCAGTACTTC. Amino acids: CASSPRDRGEEQYF.

The chain joins TRBV2 to TRBJ1-5; the match to TRBD1 covers 7 bases. Unmatched junction bases numbered 7, after V lost 6 bases and J lost 2 bases. The CDR3 has 15 residues. Germline CDR1 and CDR2: SNHLY and FYNNEI. The CDR3 DNA follows: TGTGCCAGCAGAACACAGGGGAGCGGCAATCAGCCCCAGCATTTT. Its translation: CASRTQGSGNQPQHF.

There are a few counts of this clone. J is TRBJ1-1 and V is TRBV27; D uncertain. The V end was cut by 5 bases, the J end by 0 bases, with 13 bases between. The germline gives CDR1 MNHEY, CDR2 SMNVEV (reference sequence). The CDR3 has 15 residues. CDR3 nucleotides: TGTGCCAGCAGTCCCTACACAGAGATGAACACTGAAGCTTTCTTT. The encoded protein is CASSPYTEMNTEAFF.

The chain carries TRBV6-6 and TRBJ2-3; TRBD2 might be the D (5 bases). Germline CDR1 MNHNY, CDR2 SVGAGI (reference sequence). V lost 7 bases and J lost 0, with 20 bases in between. CDR3 length equals 17 residues. This CDR3 reads CASTRSGPGRSTDTQYF. CDR3 DNA: TGTGCCAGCACCCGATCGGGTCCGGGAAGGAGCACAGATACGCAGTATTTT.